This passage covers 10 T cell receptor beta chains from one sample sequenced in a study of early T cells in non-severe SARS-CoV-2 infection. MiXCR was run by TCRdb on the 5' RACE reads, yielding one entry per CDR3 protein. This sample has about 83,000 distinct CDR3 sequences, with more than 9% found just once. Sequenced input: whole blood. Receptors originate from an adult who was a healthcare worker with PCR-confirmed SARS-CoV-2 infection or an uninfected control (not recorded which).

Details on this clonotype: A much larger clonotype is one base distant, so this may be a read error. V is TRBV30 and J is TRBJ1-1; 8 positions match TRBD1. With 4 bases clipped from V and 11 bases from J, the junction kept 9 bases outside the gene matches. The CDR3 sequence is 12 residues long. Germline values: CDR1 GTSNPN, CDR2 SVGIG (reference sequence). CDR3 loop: CAWKDRAMMAFF. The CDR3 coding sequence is TGTGCCTGGAAGGACAGGGCCATGATGGCTTTCTTT. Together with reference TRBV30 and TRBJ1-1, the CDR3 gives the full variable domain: SQTIHQWPATLVQPVGSPLSLECTVEGTSNPNLYWYRQAAGRGLQLLFYSVGIGQISSEVPQNLSASRPQDRQFILSSKKLLLSDSGFYLCAWKDRAMMAFFGQGTRLTVV.

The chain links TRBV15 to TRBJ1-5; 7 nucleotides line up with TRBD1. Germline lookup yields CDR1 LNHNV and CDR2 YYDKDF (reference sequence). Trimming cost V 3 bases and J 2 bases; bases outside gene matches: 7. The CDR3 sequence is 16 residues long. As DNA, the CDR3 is TGTGCCACCAGCAGGCCAGGCGACAGGGGCAATCAGCCCCAGCATTTT. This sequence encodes CATSRPGDRGNQPQHF.

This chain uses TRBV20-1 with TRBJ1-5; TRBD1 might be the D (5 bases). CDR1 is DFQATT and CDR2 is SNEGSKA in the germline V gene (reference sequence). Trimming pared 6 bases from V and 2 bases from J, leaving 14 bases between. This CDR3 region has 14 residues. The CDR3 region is CSAAVGVGNQPQHF. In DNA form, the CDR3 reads TGCAGTGCCGCCGTGGGGGTGGGCAATCAGCCCCAGCATTTT.

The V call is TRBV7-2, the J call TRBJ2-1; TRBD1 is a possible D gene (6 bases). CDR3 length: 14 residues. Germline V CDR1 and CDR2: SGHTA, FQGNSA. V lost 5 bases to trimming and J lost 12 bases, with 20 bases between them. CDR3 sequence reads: CASSKRSGGERQFF. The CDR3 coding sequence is TGTGCCAGCAGCAAACGTTCTGGGGGCGAAAGGCAGTTCTTC.

CDR3 DNA sequence: TGCGCCAGCAGCTTAGCGACAGGGACCCTCTACGAGCAGTACTTC. It codes for CASSLATGTLYEQYF. This chain links TRBV5-1 with TRBJ2-7; 7 positions match TRBD1. CDR3 size: 15 residues. Germline V gene data show CDR1 as SGHRS and CDR2 as YFSETQ. V shed 2 bases and J 3 bases; nucleotides not matched to a gene: 8.

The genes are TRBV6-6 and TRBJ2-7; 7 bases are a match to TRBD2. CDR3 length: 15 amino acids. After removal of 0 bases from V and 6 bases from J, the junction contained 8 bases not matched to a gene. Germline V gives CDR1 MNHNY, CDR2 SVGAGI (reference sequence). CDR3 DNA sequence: TGTGCCAGCAGTTACTCGCGGCGGGAGCTCCTCGAGCAGTACTTC. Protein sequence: CASSYSRRELLEQYF.

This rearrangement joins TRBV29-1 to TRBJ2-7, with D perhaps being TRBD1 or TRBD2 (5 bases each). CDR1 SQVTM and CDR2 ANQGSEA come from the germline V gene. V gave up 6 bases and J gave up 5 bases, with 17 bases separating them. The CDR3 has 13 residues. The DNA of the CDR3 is TGCAGCGTGGGACCCCCCGGGGTGGACGAGCAGTACTTC. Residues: CSVGPPGVDEQYF.

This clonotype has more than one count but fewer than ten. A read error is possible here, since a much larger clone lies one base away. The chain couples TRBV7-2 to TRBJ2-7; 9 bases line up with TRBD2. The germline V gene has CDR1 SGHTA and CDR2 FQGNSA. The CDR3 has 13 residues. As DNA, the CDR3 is TGTGCCAACAGCTTACTAGCGGGCTACGAGCAGTACTTC. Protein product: CANSLLAGYEQYF.

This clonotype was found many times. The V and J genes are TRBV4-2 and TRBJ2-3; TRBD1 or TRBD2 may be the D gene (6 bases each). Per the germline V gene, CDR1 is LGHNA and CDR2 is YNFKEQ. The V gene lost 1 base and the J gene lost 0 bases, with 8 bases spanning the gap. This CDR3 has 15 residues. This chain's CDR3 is CASSQAGASTDTQYF. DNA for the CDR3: TGTGCCAGCAGCCAAGCGGGGGCGAGCACAGATACGCAGTATTTT.

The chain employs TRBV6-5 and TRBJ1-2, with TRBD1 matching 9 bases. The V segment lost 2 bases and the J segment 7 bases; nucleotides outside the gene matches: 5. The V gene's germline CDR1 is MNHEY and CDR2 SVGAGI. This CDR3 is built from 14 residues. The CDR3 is CASSYTDRGLGYTF. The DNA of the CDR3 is TGTGCCAGCAGTTACACGGACAGGGGACTTGGCTACACCTTC.